This T cell receptor beta chain appears in the sequencing data of a study of shared clonotypes between healthy human individuals. Study-wide results and caveats: Non-shared clonotypes showed lower generation probabilities than clonotypes common to all four donors.

The data were produced by immunoSEQ multiplex PCR, yet TCRdb's version contains in-frame clones alone and is incomplete. The sample carries roughly 1,800,000 clones, about 95% recorded once. CD45RO-negative CD8 cells positively selected for CCR7 made up the naive population, which excluded terminally differentiated effector memory CD45RA+ cells. Concerning this clone itself: Its cognate antigen is unknown.

The clonotype originates from a man between 18 and 29 years old in good health. Material: naive CD8+ T cells sorted from blood.

Here the CDR3 reads CASSSGEGGYTF. In DNA, the CDR3 is TGTGCCAGCAGCTCGGGTGAAGGAGGCTACACCTTC. The chain employs TRBV7-8 and TRBJ1-2; no clear D. CDR1 and CDR2 from the germline V gene are SGHVS and FQNEAQ. The CDR3 is 12 residues long. Trimming shortened V by 4 bases and J by 8 bases, and 11 bases separated the two germline ends.